Below are 9 T cell receptor beta chains sequenced from a single sample in a study of blood T cell repertoires in COVID-19. TCRdb's copy holds only in-frame clones and misses some; the assay was immunoSEQ multiplex PCR. The data contain 65,000 to 80,000 clones, less than 90% of them seen just once; the ten biggest clones take up approximately 15%. Sample: peripheral blood. All receptors come from a man older than 75 in a cohort sampled during active COVID-19.

This chain connects TRBV6-1 to TRBJ2-1, with D perhaps TRBD2 (6 bases). The CDR3 covers 16 residues. Germline CDR1 reads MNHNS; CDR2 reads SASEGT. Deletions cut 0 bases from V and 1 base from J, with 10 bases between. The CDR3 nucleotides read TGTGCCAGCAGTGAAGCGCGGAGGGAGTCCTACAATGAGCAGTTCTTC. Its protein product is CASSEARRESYNEQFF.

The rearrangement links TRBV5-1 to TRBJ2-7; 10 bases agree with TRBD1. The V and J ends lost 4 bases and 6 bases, in that order; junction bases with no gene match: 7. CDR3 size: 14 residues. Germline CDR1 SGHRS, CDR2 YFSETQ. CDR3 in DNA: TGCGCCAGCAGCGTGGGACAGGGGACAGGCGAGCAGTACGTC. Protein: CASSVGQGTGEQYV.

The rearrangement links TRBV5-6 to TRBJ2-5; 8 bases are a match to TRBD1. With 0 bases clipped from V and 7 bases from J, the junction kept 8 bases outside the gene matches. Per germline, CDR1 SGHDT and CDR2 YYEEEE. This CDR3 is built from 15 residues. CDR3 DNA: TGTGCCAGCAGCTTGGTCGGAGGACAGGGAAGGACCCAGTACTTC. This encodes CASSLVGGQGRTQYF.

A single count supports this clone. The chain carries TRBV5-1 and TRBJ1-1, with TRBD1 as a possible D gene (5 bases). Per germline, CDR1 SGHRS and CDR2 YFSETQ. Trimming removed 2 bases from V and 0 bases from J, with 8 bases in between. The CDR3 sequence is 14 residues long. CDR3 bases: TGCGCCAGCAGCTTCGGGGGAATGAACACTGAAGCTTTCTTT. Encoded protein: CASSFGGMNTEAFF.

This chain joins TRBV5-6 and TRBJ1-2, with D perhaps TRBD1 (5 bases). V lost 4 bases and J lost 7, with 14 bases in between. The CDR3 is made up of 13 amino acids. CDR1 is SGHDT, CDR2 YYEEEE, per germline. The CDR3: CASSPRGFGGYTF. The CDR3 nucleotides read TGTGCCAGCAGCCCGCGGGGGTTCGGTGGCTACACCTTC.

The chain carries TRBV7-9 and TRBJ1-5; 11 positions match TRBD1. The germline CDR1 and CDR2 sequences are SEHNR and FQNEAQ (reference sequence). The J segment lost 4 bases and the V segment lost 5 bases, leaving 7 bases of the junction unmatched. This CDR3 is 16 amino acids long. In nucleotides, the CDR3 is TGTGCCAGCAGCCCAACCGGGACAGGGGGGAATCAGCCCCAGCATTTT. Its translation: CASSPTGTGGNQPQHF.

The chain combines TRBV7-2 with TRBJ2-2; D is possibly TRBD2 (5 bases). The germline CDR1 and CDR2 sequences are SGHTA and FQGNSA. There are 15 residues in the CDR3. Trimming pared 5 bases from V and 8 bases from J, leaving 18 bases between. The CDR3 DNA reads TGTGCCAGCAGCCCGACCGAGAGACCGGGGGGGGAGCTGTTTTTT. The encoded protein is CASSPTERPGGELFF.

This chain links TRBV5-1 with TRBJ1-3; 9 nucleotides align to TRBD1. V gave up 1 base and J gave up 3 bases; unmatched junction bases: 11. Germline-derived CDR1 and CDR2 are SGHRS and YFSETQ. This CDR3 is 18 amino acids long. The CDR3 nucleotides are TGCGCCAGCAGCTTGAACACAGGGGGCGGAGAAGGTGGAAACACCATATATTTT. It encodes CASSLNTGGGEGGNTIYF.

The chain uses TRBV10-3 and TRBJ2-2; 9 nucleotides match TRBD1. Per germline, CDR1 ENHRY and CDR2 SYGVKD. With V trimmed by 0 bases and J by 5 bases, 10 bases remained unmatched. The CDR3 contains 18 residues. CDR3 nucleotide sequence: TGTGCCATCAGTGAGTCGTCTAAGGGACAGGGAGGAACCGGGGAGCTGTTTTTT. Protein product: CAISESSKGQGGTGELFF.